This T cell receptor beta chain is drawn from a study of technical replicates of blood from a handful of donors. CDR3 length: 14 residues. CDR1 and CDR2 from the germline V gene are MDHEN and SYDVKM. Profiling relied on immunoSEQ multiplex PCR, and the TCRdb table lists in-frame clones only, not all of them. The sample contains tens of thousands of clones, more than 90% of which appear only once. The genes are TRBV28 and TRBJ2-5; 10 bases line up with TRBD1. The better agreement between TRBJ2-7 and the DNA end casts doubt on the J call. This TCR was recovered from a human donor in good health. Some clones in this sample may be carry-over from other donors' samples. The specimen was T cells isolated from PBMCs. The CDR3 loop is CASSLSGTGVEQYF. The CDR3 nucleotides are TGTGCCAGCAGTTTATCCGGGACAGGGGTCGAGCAGTACTTC.